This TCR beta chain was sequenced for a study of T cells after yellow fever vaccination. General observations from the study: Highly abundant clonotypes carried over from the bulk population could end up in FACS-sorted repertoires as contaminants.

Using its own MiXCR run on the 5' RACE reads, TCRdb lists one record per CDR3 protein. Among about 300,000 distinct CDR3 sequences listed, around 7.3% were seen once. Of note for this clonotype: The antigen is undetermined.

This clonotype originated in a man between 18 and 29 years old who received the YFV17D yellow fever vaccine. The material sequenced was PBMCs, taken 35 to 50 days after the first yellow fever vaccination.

CDR3 DNA: TGCGCCAGCAGCTTGGCCAACGCGGGCACCGGGGAGCTGTTTTTT. Translated, it gives CASSLANAGTGELFF. The rearrangement joins TRBV5-1 to TRBJ2-2; TRBD2 might be the D (5 bases). The V end was cut by 0 bases, the J end by 4 bases, with 10 bases between. Germline loops: CDR1 SGHRS, CDR2 YFSETQ. This CDR3 contains 15 residues. Complete variable domain (other parts from reference TRBV5-1 and TRBJ2-2): KAGVTQTPRYLIKTRGQQVTLSCSPISGHRSVSWYQQTPGQGLQFLFEYFSETQRNKGNFPGRFSGRQFSNSRSEMNVSTLELGDSALYLCASSLANAGTGELFFGEGSRLTVL.